This passage covers 22 T cell receptor beta chains from one sample sequenced in a study of CXCR3-negative and CXCR3-positive naive CD8 T cells. The TRB libraries of cDNA were built by UMI-labeled 5' RACE. Following a re-call of the 5' RACE reads, TCRdb has one entry per CDR3 protein and lacks DNA. Here the sample table reports about 130,000 distinct CDR3 sequences. The sequencing input was naive CXCR3- CD8+ T cells from blood. Subset of the sample: CD45RO-CCR7+CD27+CD95- naive CD8+ T cells lacking CXCR3 (TNR3-). These TCRs come from a human donor in good health. Some clones in this sample may be carry-over from other donors' samples.

This chain links TRBV20-1 with TRBJ2-1. The CDR3 runs to 14 residues. The germline V gene encodes CDR1 DFQATT and CDR2 SNEGSKA (reference sequence). The CDR3 is CSADGVSSYNEQFF.

The CDR3 region is CASSQDGAGPSSYNEQFF. The chain carries TRBV3-1 and TRBJ2-1; TCRdb lists TRBD2, though no DNA is available to test this call. Germline lookup yields CDR1 LGHDT and CDR2 YNNKEL (reference sequence). The CDR3 spans 18 residues.

The rearrangement links TRBV4-3 to TRBJ2-1; absent DNA, TCRdb's TRBD1 call cannot be checked. This CDR3 is built from 17 residues. Germline V gene data show CDR1 as LGHNA and CDR2 as YSLEER. The CDR3 loop reads CASSQETAGAGRDEQFF.

The J gene is TRBJ1-4, the V gene TRBV29-1; absent DNA, TCRdb's TRBD1 call cannot be checked. This CDR3 has 12 amino acids. CDR1 and CDR2 from the germline V gene are SQVTM and ANQGSEA. This CDR3 is CSAWGENEKLFF.

CDR3 residues: CASSTSGRGSYEQYF. The chain has TRBV19 and TRBJ2-7; the D call of TRBD2 rests on TCRdb alone, since no DNA is present to check it. Germline V gene data show CDR1 as LNHDA and CDR2 as SQIVND (reference sequence). The CDR3 extends over 15 amino acids.

The rearrangement joins TRBV29-1 to TRBJ2-7; TCRdb's D gene call, TRBD1, goes unchecked for lack of DNA. CDR1 and CDR2 from the germline V gene are SQVTM and ANQGSEA. The CDR3 sequence is 14 residues long. The CDR3 loop is CSVELTDRDYEQYF.

The CDR3 sequence is CSAGTSGRWDEHLF. J is TRBJ2-1 and V is TRBV29-1; no DNA is available, so the TRBD2 call from TCRdb remains unchecked. CDR1 SQVTM and CDR2 ANQGSEA come from the germline V gene. The CDR3 has 14 amino acids.

This chain connects TRBV29-1 to TRBJ2-2; TCRdb reports TRBD2, a call that lacks DNA to check it against. CDR3 length: 13 amino acids. CDR1 is SQVTM and CDR2 is ANQGSEA in the germline V gene. The CDR3 reads CSVLSGNTGELFF.

The genes are TRBV29-1 and TRBJ1-4. The CDR3 contains 11 residues. The germline CDR1 and CDR2 sequences are SQVTM and ANQGSEA. The CDR3 spells CSVVDNEKLFF.

The chain recombines TRBV19 with TRBJ2-1. The CDR3 runs 15 residues. Germline lookup yields CDR1 LNHDA and CDR2 SQIVND (reference sequence). The CDR3 protein is CASSTGFRAGNEQFF.

The chain carries TRBV7-9 and TRBJ2-3; TCRdb proposes TRBD2, but this gene call is untestable without DNA. CDR3 length equals 20 residues. Germline V gene data show CDR1 as SEHNR and CDR2 as FQNEAQ (reference sequence). The CDR3 here is CASSLPALASGDSSTDTQYF. The full variable domain, in which reference TRBV7-9 and TRBJ2-3 provide the parts outside the CDR3, is DTGVSQNPRHKITKRGQNVTFRCDPISEHNRLYWYRQTLGQGPEFLTYFQNEAQLEKSRLLSDRFSAERPKGSFSTLEIQRTEQGDSAMYLCASSLPALASGDSSTDTQYFGPGTRLTVL.

J is TRBJ2-7 and V is TRBV5-1; TCRdb's D gene call, TRBD2, goes unchecked for lack of DNA. CDR3 length: 15 residues. Germline V gives CDR1 SGHRS, CDR2 YFSETQ. This CDR3 is CASSLVGTSGYEQYF.

The chain combines TRBV29-1 with TRBJ1-2; TCRdb's assignment of TRBD1 cannot be checked, as there is no DNA. There are 13 residues in the CDR3. Germline V gene data show CDR1 as SQVTM and CDR2 as ANQGSEA. CDR3 sequence reads: CSVERRERSGYTF. Supplemented by reference TRBV29-1 and TRBJ1-2, the full variable domain reads SAVISQKPSRDICQRGTSLTIQCQVDSQVTMMFWYRQQPGQSLTLIATANQGSEATYESGFVIDKFPISRPNLTFSTLTVSNMSPEDSSIYLCSVERRERSGYTFGSGTRLTVV.

The chain combines TRBV7-9 with TRBJ2-1. Germline V CDR1 and CDR2: SEHNR, FQNEAQ (reference sequence). The CDR3 covers 14 residues. CDR3: CASSLAYGSNEQFF.

This CDR3 reads CASSLGGQTGNTIYF. The chain employs TRBV28 and TRBJ1-3. CDR3 length equals 15 residues. CDR1 is MDHEN and CDR2 is SYDVKM in the germline V gene.

V and J are TRBV15 and TRBJ2-7; TCRdb designates TRBD1, a call that cannot be tested without DNA. Germline assignment: CDR1 LNHNV and CDR2 YYDKDF (reference sequence). This CDR3 contains 17 residues. The chain's CDR3 is CATSRAVNRGPTYEQYF. Full variable domain (outside the CDR3, taken from reference TRBV15 and TRBJ2-7): DAMVIQNPRYQVTQFGKPVTLSCSQTLNHNVMYWYQQKSSQAPKLLFHYYDKDFNNEADTPDNFQSRRPNTSFCFLDIRSPGLGDTAMYLCATSRAVNRGPTYEQYFGPGTRLTVT.

This chain uses TRBV13 with TRBJ2-7; as DNA is missing, the TRBD1 call by TCRdb cannot be tested. CDR1 is PRHDT, CDR2 FYEKMQ, per germline (reference sequence). The CDR3 runs to 12 residues. This CDR3 is CASSFHRDRVYF.

The chain joins TRBV11-1 to TRBJ2-5; absent DNA, TCRdb's TRBD1 call cannot be checked. Germline values: CDR1 SGHAT, CDR2 FQDESV (reference sequence). The CDR3 covers 13 residues. CDR3 sequence reads: CASSPWGPETQYF.

The rearrangement joins TRBV5-6 to TRBJ1-4; lacking DNA, the TRBD1 call made by TCRdb goes unchecked. The CDR3 totals 14 residues. Looked up from germline, CDR1 is SGHDT and CDR2 is YYEEEE. This chain's CDR3 is CASSFDRSKEKLFF.

This sequence joins TRBV7-9 and TRBJ2-3. Germline-derived CDR1 and CDR2 are SEHNR and FQNEAQ (reference sequence). CDR3 size: 13 residues. CDR3: CASSTAATDTQYF.

This chain uses TRBV28 with TRBJ1-1. Germline V gene data show CDR1 as MDHEN and CDR2 as SYDVKM. The CDR3 sequence is 12 residues long. The CDR3 spells CASSAWTNEAFF.

The V gene is TRBV28, the J gene TRBJ2-3; TCRdb returns TRBD2, unconfirmable since there is no DNA. The germline gives CDR1 MDHEN, CDR2 SYDVKM. The CDR3 contains 16 residues. The CDR3 protein is CASSLISGGAVDTQYF.